What follows are 18 T cell receptor beta chains derived from one specimen sequenced in a study of cytomegalovirus exposure and HLA in healthy donors. The PCR used 60 Vbeta and 13 Jbeta primers. The protocol was immunoSEQ multiplex PCR, while the TCRdb copy is restricted to in-frame clones and leaves out a portion. Among over 100,000 clones listed, around 81% were seen once. The sample comprised PBMCs. These receptors were collected from a woman in her 30s in good health and CMV-seronegative.

The chain is built from TRBV27 and TRBJ2-7; 7 bases align to TRBD2. The CDR3 runs to 15 residues. Trimming cost V 5 bases and J 5 bases; bases outside gene matches: 12. Per germline, CDR1 MNHEY and CDR2 SMNVEV (reference sequence). The CDR3: CASSLGTTSQNEQYF. The DNA of the CDR3 is TGTGCCAGCAGTCTCGGGACTACCTCCCAAAACGAGCAGTACTTC.

V usage is TRBV9 and J usage is TRBJ2-3, with 9 bases fitting TRBD2. The CDR3 covers 15 residues. V shed 2 bases and J 2 bases; nucleotides not matched to a gene: 3. Germline lookup yields CDR1 SGDLS and CDR2 YYNGEE. In DNA form, the CDR3 reads TGTGCCAGCAGCGTTTTAGCGGGAGACACAGATACGCAGTATTTT. The encoded protein is CASSVLAGDTDTQYF. The full variable domain, in which reference TRBV9 and TRBJ2-3 provide the parts outside the CDR3, is DSGVTQTPKHLITATGQRVTLRCSPRSGDLSVYWYQQSLDQGLQFLIQYYNGEERAKGNILERFSAQQFPDLHSELNLSSLELGDSALYFCASSVLAGDTDTQYFGPGTRLTVL.

The rearrangement links TRBV20-1 to TRBJ2-7; 7 bases line up with TRBD1. Trimming cost V 5 bases and J 7 bases; bases outside gene matches: 5. CDR3 length equals 11 residues. CDR1 and CDR2 from the germline V gene are DFQATT and SNEGSKA (reference sequence). DNA for the CDR3: TGCAGTGCTTACAGGGGTGGGGAGCAGTACTTC. This codes for CSAYRGGEQYF.

The V gene is TRBV7-3, the J gene TRBJ2-7, with TRBD2 identical over 9 bases. CDR3 length equals 13 residues. V was clipped by 5 bases and J by 4 bases; unmatched bases: 3. Germline loops: CDR1 SGHTA, CDR2 FQGTGA. This CDR3 reads CASSVAGDYEQYF. CDR3 coding DNA: TGTGCCAGCAGCGTAGCGGGGGATTACGAGCAGTACTTC.

V and J are TRBV9 and TRBJ2-1; 13 bases are a match to TRBD2. Germline CDR1 is SGDLS and CDR2 is YYNGEE. Germline trimming cut 0 bases from V and 9 bases from J; bases unmatched to any gene: 6. The CDR3 extends over 16 amino acids. In DNA, the CDR3 is TGTGCCAGCAGCGTAGTAACTAGCGGGAGGGGGGGTGAGCAGTTCTTC. Amino acid sequence: CASSVVTSGRGGEQFF.

This clone came up once. V and J are TRBV28 and TRBJ1-6; D gene unclear. The V gene's germline CDR1 is MDHEN and CDR2 SYDVKM. V dropped 8 bases and J dropped 7 bases, with 15 bases sitting between them. The CDR3 is 14 residues long. CDR3 residues: CASSLGLLNSPLHF. CDR3 sequence (DNA): TGTGCCAGCTCTCTCGGACTGTTAAATTCACCCCTCCACTTT.

The chain links TRBV28 to TRBJ2-5; D gene unclear. CDR1 and CDR2 from the germline V gene are MDHEN and SYDVKM. The CDR3 loop spans 15 amino acids. The ends were cut back, 2 bases at V and 5 bases at J, with 15 bases in the middle. This chain's CDR3 is CASSLRLPSAETQYF. The CDR3 bases are TGTGCCAGCAGTTTACGTCTCCCGTCCGCGGAGACCCAGTACTTC. The whole variable domain, filled in from reference TRBV28 and TRBJ2-5, reads DVKVTQSSRYLVKRTGEKVFLECVQDMDHENMFWYRQDPGLGLRLIYFSYDVKMKEKGDIPEGYSVSREKKERFSLILESASTNQTSMYLCASSLRLPSAETQYFGPGTRLLVL.

The CDR3 loop is CASSLALAGVMEQFF. DNA for the CDR3: TGTGCCAGCAGCTTAGCTTTAGCGGGAGTGATGGAGCAGTTCTTC. The rearrangement uses TRBV7-9 and TRBJ2-1; 9 bases align to TRBD2. This CDR3 is built from 15 residues. The germline V gene has CDR1 SEHNR and CDR2 FQNEAQ (reference sequence). V trimming: 0 bases; J trimming: 10 bases; junction bases outside the gene matches: 7.

The chain links TRBV5-3 to TRBJ1-3; possible D gene TRBD1, 6 bases. TRBV5-3 is labeled an ORF, and its function is uncertain. Trimming pared 4 bases from V and 0 bases from J, leaving 14 bases between. This CDR3 comprises 16 residues. The CDR3 nucleotides read TGTGCCAGAAGCCCCCCGGGGGGCTTCTCTGGAAACACCATATATTTT. Amino acid sequence: CARSPPGGFSGNTIYF.

CDR3 in amino acids: CASSLVDGGGPEAFF. In nucleotides, the CDR3 is TGTGCCAGCAGCTTGGTTGATGGTGGGGGCCCTGAAGCTTTCTTT. The genes are TRBV5-4 and TRBJ1-1; the D gene is possibly TRBD1 (6 bases). The length of the CDR3 is 15 residues. V was shortened by 0 bases and J by 6 bases, with 15 bases between the two germline ends. Germline CDR1 is SGHNT and CDR2 is YYREEE (reference sequence).

The V and J genes are TRBV15 and TRBJ1-5, with 11 bases that match TRBD1. V lost 3 bases, J lost 7 bases, and 8 bases stayed unmatched. The CDR3 has 16 residues. Per the germline V gene, CDR1 is LNHNV and CDR2 is YYDKDF (reference sequence). CDR3 sequence reads: CATSRGPGQGDQPQHF. DNA for the CDR3: TGTGCCACCAGCAGGGGACCGGGACAGGGGGACCAGCCCCAGCATTTT.

This sequence joins TRBV12-5 and TRBJ2-2, with 7 nucleotides matching TRBD1. The V segment lost 4 bases and the J segment 4 bases; nucleotides outside the gene matches: 9. CDR3 size: 16 residues. Germline CDR1 LGHNT, CDR2 FRNRAP. CDR3 sequence (DNA): TGTGCTAGTGGTTCCCTCACAGGGGTCGGCACCGGGGAGCTGTTTTTT. As protein: CASGSLTGVGTGELFF.

The CDR3 DNA sequence: TGTGACAGTCCTCAGGCGCTCGGACAGCCATATAGCAATCAGCCCCAGCATTTT. Encoded protein: CDSPQALGQPYSNQPQHF. V usage is TRBV21-1 and J usage is TRBJ1-5; TRBD1 is the table's D call and was not checked against the DNA. TRBV21-1 is noted as a pseudogene. The CDR3 length is 18 residues.

The genes are TRBV28 and TRBJ2-7, with a weak D call TRBD2 (8 bases). V dropped 3 bases and J dropped 4 bases, with 22 bases sitting between them. The germline gives CDR1 MDHEN, CDR2 SYDVKM. This CDR3 has 17 residues. CDR3 region: CASSFGFRGSGGYEQYF. CDR3 nucleotide sequence: TGTGCCAGCAGTTTTGGGTTCAGGGGGAGCGGGGGATACGAGCAGTACTTC.

The rearrangement uses TRBV5-4 and TRBJ2-5; 7 bases are a match to TRBD1. Trimming cost V 3 bases and J 2 bases; bases outside gene matches: 4. The germline V gene encodes CDR1 SGHNT and CDR2 YYREEE (reference sequence). The CDR3 length is 14 residues. The CDR3 sequence is CASSSQTGQETQYF. CDR3 DNA sequence: TGTGCCAGCAGCTCCCAGACAGGGCAAGAGACCCAGTACTTC.

This chain joins TRBV30 and TRBJ2-7; D is undetermined. The CDR3 has 14 amino acids. The germline V gene has CDR1 GTSNPN and CDR2 SVGIG (reference sequence). V lost 5 bases and J 2 bases, leaving 16 bases between the germline ends. This chain's CDR3 is CAWAPSGDPYEQYF. The CDR3 DNA reads as TGTGCCTGGGCACCGTCAGGCGACCCCTACGAGCAGTACTTC.

The genes are TRBV5-1 and TRBJ2-3, with 9 bases lining up with TRBD1. Germline assignment: CDR1 SGHRS and CDR2 YFSETQ. This CDR3 has 16 amino acids. With V trimmed by 3 bases and J by 4 bases, 9 bases remained unmatched. CDR3 sequence: CASSSPGQGLADTQYF. CDR3 sequence (DNA): TGCGCCAGCAGCTCCCCAGGACAGGGGTTAGCAGATACGCAGTATTTT. The full variable domain, completed using reference TRBV5-1 and TRBJ2-3, is KAGVTQTPRYLIKTRGQQVTLSCSPISGHRSVSWYQQTPGQGLQFLFEYFSETQRNKGNFPGRFSGRQFSNSRSEMNVSTLELGDSALYLCASSSPGQGLADTQYFGPGTRLTVL.

The rearrangement uses TRBV11-2 and TRBJ2-7; 11 positions match TRBD2. With 3 bases clipped from V and 4 bases from J, the junction kept 5 bases outside the gene matches. CDR3 size: 15 residues. Germline CDR1 SGHAT, CDR2 FQNNGV. DNA of the CDR3: TGTGCCAGCAGCTTGGGACTAGCGGAGCCGTACGAGCAGTACTTC. It yields the protein CASSLGLAEPYEQYF.